The 11 T cell receptor beta chains reported below all come from one sample, sequenced in a study of persistence of HIV-infected CD4 T cells. These TCRs' antigens remain unknown. The immunoSEQ assay was version 4, run in survey mode. Sequenced by immunoSEQ multiplex PCR; TCRdb stores in-frame clones only, minus some. This sample carries about 25,000 clones, 74% of them seen once, and the ten largest clones take approximately 1.8%. The stimulus was an HIV-1 Gag 15-mer peptide pool, 0.85 to 1 ug/peptide/mL. Sorting selected CD4+ T cells upregulating both CD40 ligand and CD69. The sequences come from CD4+ T cells sorted from PBMCs after roughly 17-hour stimulation, collected from a patient who received antiretroviral therapy. Receptor source: an adult man with HIV who was CMV-seropositive.

This chain's CDR3 is CASSDGGKPNSGNTIYF. In nucleotides, the CDR3 is TGTGCCAGCAGTGACGGAGGGAAACCGAACTCTGGAAACACCATATATTTT. The rearrangement uses TRBV2 and TRBJ1-3; D gene ambiguous. V was cut by 3 bases and J by 0 bases, with 15 bases left in between. The CDR3 is made up of 17 amino acids. CDR1 and CDR2 from the germline V gene are SNHLY and FYNNEI.

The chain uses TRBV5-1 and TRBJ2-7; D is possibly TRBD1 (6 bases). The V gene lost 4 bases and the J gene lost 1 base, with 12 bases spanning the gap. CDR3 length equals 14 residues. Looked up from germline, CDR1 is SGHRS and CDR2 is YFSETQ. DNA for the CDR3: TGCGCCAGCAGCCAAGGACAGAAATCCTACGAGCAGTACTTC. Protein product: CASSQGQKSYEQYF.

V and J are TRBV3-1 (or the pseudogene TRBV3-2) and TRBJ2-7; 12 positions match TRBD2. Trimming took 1 base from V and 2 from J; bases not matched to a gene: 0. Germline-derived CDR1 and CDR2 are LGHDT and YNNKEL (reference sequence). The CDR3 contains 15 residues. The CDR3 spells CASSQASGGAYEQYF. CDR3 coding DNA: TGTGCCAGCAGCCAAGCTAGCGGGGGGGCCTACGAGCAGTACTTC.

This sequence joins TRBV7-7 and TRBJ2-2, with 8 bases fitting TRBD1. The germline CDR1 and CDR2 sequences are SSHAT and FNYEAQ (reference sequence). The CDR3 loop spans 17 amino acids. The V gene end was trimmed by 5 bases and the J gene end by 4 bases; junction bases not matched to a gene: 12. The CDR3 sequence: CASSPRWGTGATGELFF. DNA for the CDR3: TGTGCCAGCAGCCCTAGATGGGGGACAGGTGCCACCGGGGAGCTGTTTTTT.

V usage is TRBV18 and J usage is TRBJ1-2; tentatively, D is TRBD1 (6 bases). The germline CDR1 and CDR2 sequences are KGHSH and LQKENI. The length of the CDR3 is 16 residues. The V and J ends lost 2 bases and 0 bases respectively, with 13 bases between them. CDR3 DNA: TGTGCCAGCTCACCAGTTATGGACAGCTCTAACTATGGCTACACCTTC. Protein product: CASSPVMDSSNYGYTF.

The chain recombines TRBV6-5 with TRBJ1-1; D unclear. V was pared by 7 bases and J by 9 bases, with 24 bases between. Looked up from germline, CDR1 is MNHEY and CDR2 is SVGAGI. CDR3 length equals 15 residues. The CDR3 loop reads CASTRSGQTSRQAFF. The CDR3 coding sequence is TGTGCCAGCACCCGAAGTGGCCAGACCAGCCGGCAAGCTTTCTTT.

This sequence joins TRBV9 and TRBJ2-5, with 7 bases lining up with TRBD1. The CDR3 contains 15 residues. Per germline, CDR1 SGDLS and CDR2 YYNGEE. V gave up 1 base and J gave up 4 bases; unmatched junction bases: 7. The CDR3 nucleotides are TGTGCCAGCAGCGTACCCTCGACAGGGTTAGAGACCCAGTACTTC. It codes for CASSVPSTGLETQYF.

The chain combines TRBV9 with TRBJ2-3; 8 nucleotides match TRBD1. Germline trimming cut 2 bases from V and 1 base from J; bases unmatched to any gene: 6. CDR3 size: 16 residues. CDR1 is SGDLS and CDR2 is YYNGEE in the germline V gene. The CDR3 loop is CASSVRQGRGTDTQYF. The CDR3 coding sequence is TGTGCCAGCAGCGTCCGACAGGGGCGGGGCACAGATACGCAGTATTTT. The full variable domain, completed using reference TRBV9 and TRBJ2-3, is DSGVTQTPKHLITATGQRVTLRCSPRSGDLSVYWYQQSLDQGLQFLIQYYNGEERAKGNILERFSAQQFPDLHSELNLSSLELGDSALYFCASSVRQGRGTDTQYFGPGTRLTVL.

Only a few counts were recorded for this clone. The J gene is TRBJ1-1, the V gene TRBV7-9; the match to TRBD1 covers 8 bases. The CDR3 length is 17 residues. The V and J ends lost 0 bases and 2 bases, in that order; junction bases with no gene match: 8. The V gene's germline CDR1 is SEHNR and CDR2 FQNEAQ (reference sequence). CDR3 protein: CASSLAPGQGVNTEAFF. CDR3 nucleotides: TGTGCCAGCAGCTTAGCGCCCGGACAGGGAGTAAACACTGAAGCTTTCTTT. Variable domain in full (rest from reference TRBV7-9 and TRBJ1-1): DTGVSQNPRHKITKRGQNVTFRCDPISEHNRLYWYRQTLGQGPEFLTYFQNEAQLEKSRLLSDRFSAERPKGSFSTLEIQRTEQGDSAMYLCASSLAPGQGVNTEAFFGQGTRLTVV.

This clone was recorded once. The chain combines TRBV7-6 with TRBJ2-3; D gene unclear. The germline V gene has CDR1 SGHVS and CDR2 FNYEAQ. The ends were cut back, 4 bases at V and 3 bases at J, with 14 bases in the middle. The CDR3 spans 15 residues. The CDR3 nucleotides are TGTGCCAGCAGCTCCCCTTTAGGGTTGACAGATACGCAGTATTTT. This encodes CASSSPLGLTDTQYF.

V is TRBV7-8 and J is TRBJ1-2; D possibly corresponds to TRBD1 (6 bases). CDR1 is SGHVS, CDR2 FQNEAQ, per germline. The CDR3 runs to 13 residues. Trimming left V 4 bases short and J 3 bases short, with 9 bases between. The CDR3 nucleotides read TGTGCCAGCAGCTCCACAGGGTACTATGGCTACACCTTC. Protein: CASSSTGYYGYTF.